What follows is one T cell receptor beta chain and its context. The data were obtained in a study of blood T cell repertoires in COVID-19. Overall study: Material from acute and convalescent COVID-19 was sourced from the United States, Italy and Spain. T cells, B-cell-depleted T cells, or PBMCs provided the cDNA or gDNA that served as material.

Per the authors' pipeline: The assay estimated nucleated cells by amplifying reference gene primers. Sequencing used immunoSEQ multiplex PCR; TCRdb keeps in-frame clones, though not all of them. The D gene and trimming were derived from the DNA, and the V and J assignments and clone size from that table. The table lists some 97,000 clones, over 75% of them singletons. In germline, CDR1 is SGHNT, CDR2 YYREEE (reference sequence). There are 15 residues in the CDR3. V shed 2 bases and J 6 bases; nucleotides not matched to a gene: 7. The TCR originated in a woman between 55 and 75 years old with acute or convalescent COVID-19. The chain links TRBV5-4 to TRBJ2-1; 8 nucleotides line up with TRBD1. Sequenced sample: peripheral blood. The CDR3 bases are TGTGCCAGCAGCTTTGGGGGGACAGGAGCCAATGAGCAGTTCTTC. Translating it yields CASSFGGTGANEQFF.